These T cell receptor beta chains were read from a single sample in a study of shared clonotypes between healthy human individuals. Here immunoSEQ multiplex PCR was the method, and the copy in TCRdb shows in-frame clones only, minus some. The profile covers millions of clones, with approximately 94% appearing a single time and about 0.13% taken by the ten largest. Sequenced material: naive CD4+ T cells sorted from blood. The receptors shown here come from a man aged 18 to 29 in good health. Each CDR3 is given with its conserved first and last residue. D genes are given only for firm matches. Rows give clone size only sometimes, using once, few, many, or a class for an expanded clone.

abundance | j_gene | v_gene | d_gene | CDR3nt | CDR3aa
- | TRBJ2-5 | TRBV11-2 | TRBD2 | TGTGCCAGCAGGGGACTACAAGAGACCCAGTACTTC | CASRGLQETQYF
- | TRBJ1-4 | TRBV27 | - | TGTGCCAGCAGTTCACGCGGGACGGCTAATGAAAAACTGTTTTTT | CASSSRGTANEKLFF
- | TRBJ1-1 | TRBV5-1 | TRBD1 | TGCGCCAGCAGTTCCTCGTCCGGGACAGGGAACACTGAAGCTTTCTTT | CASSSSSGTGNTEAFF
- | TRBJ2-5 | TRBV6-5 | TRBD1 | TGTGCCAGCAGTTACTGGGACAGGGCGCAAGAGACCCAGTACTTC | CASSYWDRAQETQYF
- | TRBJ2-2 | TRBV28 | - | TGTGCCAGCAGTTTTAGCTTGCGCACCGGGGAGCTGTTTTTT | CASSFSLRTGELFF
- | TRBJ1-2 | TRBV5-1 | TRBD1 | TGCGCCAGCCGGACAGGGAACTATGGCTACACCTTC | CASRTGNYGYTF
- | TRBJ2-2 | TRBV2 | TRBD1 | TGTGCCAGCAGTGAGCAGGGGGCTGCGGGGGAGCTGTTTTTT | CASSEQGAAGELFF
- | TRBJ1-5 | TRBV6-6 | - | TGTGCCAGCACCGGGACGGGGAATCAGCCCCAGCATTTT | CASTGTGNQPQHF
few | TRBJ1-2 | TRBV2 | - | TGTGCCAGCAGTGACCGGATTTATGGCTACACCTTC | CASSDRIYGYTF
once | TRBJ2-7 | TRBV6-5 | - | TGTGCCAGCAGTTACACGGCAGAGAGCGAGCAGTACTTC | CASSYTAESEQYF
- | TRBJ1-2 | TRBV28 | TRBD1 | TGTGCCAGCAGTCCCCGGACAGGGGGACTCAAGGCCTATGGCTACACCTTC | CASSPRTGGLKAYGYTF
- | TRBJ2-3 | TRBV25-1 | - | TGTGCCAGCAGTCAGGGTAAAGGGTGGACAGATACGCAGTATTTT | CASSQGKGWTDTQYF
once | TRBJ2-7 | TRBV29-1 | - | TGCAGCGTCCTGACAAGTCCAAGGGGCGAGCAGTACTTC | CSVLTSPRGEQYF
- | TRBJ1-1 | TRBV5-6 | TRBD1 | TGTGCCAGCAGCTTGCGACAGGGGGAGGTGAACACTGAAGCTTTCTTT | CASSLRQGEVNTEAFF
- | TRBJ2-7 | TRBV18 | - | TGTGCCAGCTCACCACCTTCCGTCGTGTGGGAGCAGTACTTC | CASSPPSVVWEQYF
- | TRBJ2-1 | TRBV5-1 | - | TGCGCCAGCAGCTTGAGGCGGGTCTCCTACAATGAGCAGTTCTTC | CASSLRRVSYNEQFF
- | TRBJ1-5 | TRBV10-2 | - | TGCGCCAGCAGTTACCAGGGGAAGGACAATCAGCCCCAGCATTTT | CASSYQGKDNQPQHF
- | TRBJ1-2 | TRBV6-4 | - | TGTGCCAGCAGACCCCAGCGGTTGGGTGACTATGGCTACACCTTC | CASRPQRLGDYGYTF
- | TRBJ2-3 | TRBV6-4 | TRBD2 | TGTGCCAGCAGTGACTCTAGCGGGACCACAGATACGCAGTATTTT | CASSDSSGTTDTQYF
- | TRBJ2-7 | TRBV19 | - | TGTGCCAGTACCCCCGGGACCCTAGGCGAGCAGTACTTC | CASTPGTLGEQYF
- | TRBJ2-7 | TRBV5-5 | - | TGTGCCAGCAGCCCCGGGCCCCCCTACGAGCAGTACTTC | CASSPGPPYEQYF
once | TRBJ2-5 | TRBV5-3 | - | TGTGCCAGAAGCCCCCCGAGGGTGACAGAGACCCAGTACTTC | CARSPPRVTETQYF
- | TRBJ2-5 | TRBV11-1 | TRBD2 | TGTGCCAGCAGCGGGGGGGGCCAAGAGACCCAGTACTTC | CASSGGGQETQYF
- | TRBJ2-2 | TRBV28 | - | TGTGCCAGCAGCCAAGGGGGTAGGGACACCGGGGAGCTGTTTTTT | CASSQGGRDTGELFF
- | TRBJ1-5 | TRBV11-2 | TRBD1 | TGTGCCAGCTCCAACAGGGGACCCAATCAGCCCCAGCATTTT | CASSNRGPNQPQHF
- | TRBJ2-5 | TRBV11-2 | - | TGTGCCAGCAGCTTAGATGGCAGGTTGGGAGAGACCCAGTACTTC | CASSLDGRLGETQYF
- | TRBJ1-3 | TRBV19 | TRBD1 | TGTGCCAGTAGTTCCCTGGAGGGGGCGAGGCGAAACACCATATATTTT | CASSSLEGARRNTIYF
- | TRBJ1-6 | TRBV6-6 | TRBD1 | TGTGCCAGCAGTCCAGGGGGCGATGGTTCACCCCTCCACTTT | CASSPGGDGSPLHF
- | TRBJ2-7 | TRBV7-2 | - | TGTGCCAGCAGCTTCGATCTGTCCTACGAGCAGTACTTC | CASSFDLSYEQYF
- | TRBJ1-2 | TRBV6-6 | - | TGTGCCAGCAGTAGGGGAGAAGCCAACTATGGCTACACCTTC | CASSRGEANYGYTF
- | TRBJ1-1 | TRBV29-1 | - | TGCAGCGTTGATGGACGTCCTGAAGCTTTCTTT | CSVDGRPEAFF
- | TRBJ2-7 | TRBV7-2 | TRBD2 | TGTGCCAGCAGCCCTCCTCCGGGGGAGGGCCTCTACGAGCAGTACTTC | CASSPPPGEGLYEQYF
- | TRBJ2-2 | TRBV18 | - | TGTGCCAGTCGAGCCGGGGGGAACACCGGGGAGCTGTTTTTT | CASRAGGNTGELFF
few | TRBJ1-1 | TRBV2 | - | TGTGCCAGCAGTGAATTTACAGGTAGGAACACTGAAGCTTTCTTT | CASSEFTGRNTEAFF
- | TRBJ2-2 | TRBV7-8 | TRBD2 | TGTGCCAGCAGCTTTAGCGGGAGTGCCGGGGAGCTGTTTTTT | CASSFSGSAGELFF
- | TRBJ2-5 | TRBV30 | TRBD2 | TGTGCCTGGAGTGTACTCTACGGGGGGGCCGGAGAGACCCAGTACTTC | CAWSVLYGGAGETQYF
- | TRBJ1-1 | TRBV2 | - | TGTGCCAGCAGTGATGCAAGGCTGGACACTGAAGCTTTCTTT | CASSDARLDTEAFF
- | TRBJ1-1 | TRBV5-1 | - | TGCGCCAGCAGCTTGGCGGGGCGTAACACTGAAGCTTTCTTT | CASSLAGRNTEAFF
- | TRBJ1-5 | TRBV4-1 | TRBD1 | TGCGCCAGCAGCCTCCAGGACAGGGGGCAGCCCCAGCATTTT | CASSLQDRGQPQHF
- | TRBJ2-2 | TRBV5-6 | - | TGTGCCAGCAGCTTGGATACCGGACACTCAAACACCGGGGAGCTGTTTTTT | CASSLDTGHSNTGELFF
- | TRBJ1-6 | TRBV5-6 | TRBD1 | TGTGCCAGCAGCCGCCCCGGACAGGGTTCCTCCTATAATTCACCCCTCCACTTT | CASSRPGQGSSYNSPLHF
- | TRBJ2-7 | TRBV30 | TRBD2 | TGTGCCTCGCTAGCGGGGGGCACCTACGAGCAGTACTTC | CASLAGGTYEQYF
- | TRBJ1-5 | TRBV7-2 | - | TGTGCCAGCAGCTTCCGACAGAATCAGCCCCAGCATTTT | CASSFRQNQPQHF
- | TRBJ1-3 | TRBV7-9 | - | TGTGCCAGCAGCTTAGCTGACCGCTCTGGAAACACCATATATTTT | CASSLADRSGNTIYF
once | TRBJ1-2 | TRBV19 | TRBD1 | TGTGCCAGTAGTGCGACCGGGACAGGCTATGGCTACACCTTC | CASSATGTGYGYTF
- | TRBJ1-3 | TRBV9 | - | TGTGCCAGCAGCGTAGTGGCAGGCAAATCTGGAAACACCATATATTTT | CASSVVAGKSGNTIYF
- | TRBJ1-6 | TRBV19 | - | TGTGCCAGTAGTAGCCGGGGGAATTCACCCCTCCACTTT | CASSSRGNSPLHF